The 23 T cell receptor beta chains given below trace back to one sample, sequenced in a study of T cell responses to AZD1222 COVID-19 vaccine. The assay was immunoSEQ multiplex PCR, and TCRdb's table has in-frame clones only and misses some. The repertoire holds around 130,000 clones, with more than 70% as singletons. Sequences were derived from peripheral blood, sampled 28 days after the second AZD1222 dose. These receptors originate from an adult who received the AZD1222 COVID-19 vaccine.

The rearrangement links TRBV11-2 to TRBJ1-5, with no clear D. V was pared by 4 bases and J by 8 bases, with 9 bases between. The germline gives CDR1 SGHAT, CDR2 FQNNGV. The CDR3 loop spans 12 amino acids. The CDR3 region is CASSYYGEPQHF. CDR3 bases: TGTGCCAGCAGCTATTATGGGGAGCCCCAGCATTTT.

This chain uses TRBV10-1 with TRBJ1-5; TRBD1 might be the D (6 bases). The length of the CDR3 is 14 residues. Trimming pared 6 bases from V and 5 bases from J, leaving 14 bases between. The germline gives CDR1 WNHNN, CDR2 SYGVQD (reference sequence). CDR3 in DNA: TGCGCCAGCAGCTTAGGGGGTCGCGATCAGCCCCAGCATTTT. It encodes CASSLGGRDQPQHF.

V gene TRBV7-8 combines with J gene TRBJ2-5, with a possible D match to TRBD2 (6 bases). The CDR3 runs to 13 residues. Germline V CDR1 and CDR2: SGHVS, FQNEAQ. V was clipped by 5 bases and J by 7 bases, with 14 bases between them. The CDR3 DNA reads as TGTGCCAGCAGCCAGACTAGGAGTGGGACCCAGTACTTC. This codes for CASSQTRSGTQYF.

The chain combines TRBV7-3 with TRBJ1-3, with a possible D match to TRBD1 (5 bases). This CDR3 has 16 residues. V was clipped by 0 bases and J by 2 bases, with 11 bases between them. The germline CDR1 and CDR2 sequences are SGHTA and FQGTGA. CDR3 sequence: CASSLTGGATGNTIYF. CDR3 DNA sequence: TGTGCCAGCAGCTTAACGGGCGGGGCCACTGGAAACACCATATATTTT.

The J gene is TRBJ2-2, the V gene TRBV19, with D perhaps being TRBD1 or TRBD2 (5 bases each). The V gene lost 7 bases and the J gene lost 6 bases, with 12 bases spanning the gap. Germline V CDR1 and CDR2: LNHDA, SQIVND (reference sequence). There are 13 residues in the CDR3. The CDR3 nucleotides are TGTGCCAGTATTAGAGGGGCGGCCGGGGAGCTGTTTTTT. Residues: CASIRGAAGELFF. Full variable domain (missing parts from reference TRBV19 and TRBJ2-2): DGGITQSPKYLFRKEGQNVTLSCEQNLNHDAMYWYRQDPGQGLRLIYYSQIVNDFQKGDIAEGYSVSREKKESFPLTVTSAQKNPTAFYLCASIRGAAGELFFGEGSRLTVL.

V and J are TRBV6-5 and TRBJ1-4; D gene unclear. V dropped 0 bases and J dropped 3 bases, with 11 bases sitting between them. The CDR3 runs 16 residues. Germline assignment: CDR1 MNHEY and CDR2 SVGAGI. The CDR3 DNA reads as TGTGCCAGCAGTTACTCGAGTGGGATGGCTAATGAAAAACTGTTTTTT. It specifies CASSYSSGMANEKLFF.

The chain couples TRBV24-1 to TRBJ1-1; D call uncertain. Trimming shortened V by 4 bases and J by 2 bases, and 7 bases separated the two germline ends. Germline lookup yields CDR1 KGHDR and CDR2 SFDVKD. The CDR3 has 13 amino acids. CDR3 in amino acids: CATSELINTEAFF. CDR3 nucleotide sequence: TGTGCCACCAGTGAATTAATTAACACTGAAGCTTTCTTT.

This rearrangement joins TRBV27 to TRBJ2-5, with 7 bases fitting TRBD2. CDR1 is MNHEY and CDR2 is SMNVEV in the germline V gene (reference sequence). The trim removed 5 bases at V and 7 bases at J, leaving 1 base unmatched. This CDR3 is 11 amino acids long. The CDR3 coding sequence is TGTGCCAGCAGTGGGGGGGGGACCCAGTACTTC. It is translated as CASSGGGTQYF.

V gene TRBV5-1 combines with J gene TRBJ1-4, with 10 positions matching TRBD1. Germline V CDR1 and CDR2: SGHRS, YFSETQ. The V gene end was trimmed by 3 bases and the J gene end by 8 bases; junction bases not matched to a gene: 10. CDR3 length equals 16 residues. The CDR3 coding sequence is TGCGCCAGCAGCTCTGAGGGGACAGGGGATCGGGAAAAACTGTTTTTT. Residues: CASSSEGTGDREKLFF. The full variable domain, rest sourced from reference TRBV5-1 and TRBJ1-4, is KAGVTQTPRYLIKTRGQQVTLSCSPISGHRSVSWYQQTPGQGLQFLFEYFSETQRNKGNFPGRFSGRQFSNSRSEMNVSTLELGDSALYLCASSSEGTGDREKLFFGSGTQLSVL.

This rearrangement joins TRBV18 to TRBJ1-5, with a possible D match to TRBD1 (5 bases). Trimming removed 2 bases at V and 5 bases at J, with 13 bases between. The CDR3 is 15 amino acids. CDR1 KGHSH and CDR2 LQKENI come from the germline V gene. The CDR3 sequence is CASSPFDSLDQPQHF. CDR3 sequence (DNA): TGTGCCAGCTCACCATTCGACAGTCTGGATCAGCCCCAGCATTTT.

V gene TRBV5-1 combines with J gene TRBJ2-7, with D tentatively TRBD1 (6 bases). In germline, CDR1 is SGHRS, CDR2 YFSETQ. V was pared by 2 bases and J by 1 base, with 10 bases between. The CDR3 totals 14 residues. For the CDR3, the DNA is TGCGCCAGCAGCTTAGGGGGTTCGTCCTACGAGCAGTACTTC. Its translation is CASSLGGSSYEQYF.

The chain joins TRBV28 to TRBJ1-2; TRBD1 matches at 9 bases. This CDR3 region has 15 residues. The J segment lost 2 bases and the V segment lost 5 bases, leaving 6 bases of the junction unmatched. CDR1 is MDHEN, CDR2 SYDVKM, per germline. CDR3 DNA sequence: TGTGCCAGCAGTCCCGGGACAGGGAGAAACTATGGCTACACCTTC. It specifies CASSPGTGRNYGYTF.

The chain links TRBV7-9 to TRBJ1-1, with 7 bases lining up with TRBD1. Germline loops: CDR1 SEHNR, CDR2 FQNEAQ (reference sequence). J lost 11 bases, V lost 0 bases, and 3 bases had no gene match. This CDR3 is 12 amino acids long. CDR3 protein: CASSLATGPAFF. The CDR3 bases are TGTGCCAGCAGCTTAGCGACAGGGCCGGCTTTCTTT.

The chain employs TRBV19 and TRBJ1-5; possibly TRBD1 for D (5 bases). The V gene lost 3 bases and the J gene lost 7 bases, with 16 bases spanning the gap. The germline V gene encodes CDR1 LNHDA and CDR2 SQIVND (reference sequence). The CDR3 covers 15 residues. The CDR3: CASSIFWGWEQPQHF. The CDR3 bases are TGTGCCAGTAGTATTTTCTGGGGCTGGGAACAGCCCCAGCATTTT.

V gene TRBV2 combines with J gene TRBJ1-5; D unresolved. From germline, CDR1 is SNHLY and CDR2 FYNNEI. V lost 0 bases and J lost 6, with 9 bases in between. There are 14 residues in the CDR3. CDR3 in amino acids: CASSEASGAQPQHF. CDR3 DNA sequence: TGTGCCAGCAGTGAAGCCAGTGGAGCTCAGCCCCAGCATTTT.

This chain joins TRBV5-1 and TRBJ2-1, with 9 bases fitting TRBD1. Germline-derived CDR1 and CDR2 are SGHRS and YFSETQ. The CDR3 sequence is 16 residues long. Trimming at V came to 3 bases and at J to 3 bases, leaving 7 bases not matched to a gene. The CDR3 sequence: CASSSTPGQGYNEQFF. The CDR3 nucleotides read TGCGCCAGCAGCTCAACGCCGGGACAGGGCTACAATGAGCAGTTCTTC.

The J gene is TRBJ1-6, the V gene TRBV2; maybe TRBD1 (5 bases). Looked up from germline, CDR1 is SNHLY and CDR2 is FYNNEI. Between the trimmed V and J ends, which lost 8 bases and 0 bases, there was a span of 17 bases. CDR3 length: 17 residues. Written as DNA, the CDR3 is TGTGCCAGCCCGGGACCGGTCTTAGGCTCCTATAATTCACCCCTCCACTTT. Its protein product is CASPGPVLGSYNSPLHF.

The chain couples TRBV9 to TRBJ2-3, with D possibly matching TRBD2 (6 bases). V was pared by 4 bases and J by 2 bases, with 14 bases between. Germline V CDR1 and CDR2: SGDLS, YYNGEE. CDR3 length equals 15 residues. CDR3 residues: CASSLRDRTTDTQYF. In DNA form, the CDR3 reads TGTGCCAGCAGCTTGCGGGACCGGACCACAGATACGCAGTATTTT.

The V and J genes are TRBV9 and TRBJ2-5; D unresolved. The CDR3 length is 13 residues. Trimming stripped 2 bases from V and 0 bases from J, with 5 bases between. Germline CDR1 is SGDLS and CDR2 is YYNGEE. The CDR3 reads CASSVGYQETQYF. Here the CDR3 DNA reads TGTGCCAGCAGCGTGGGGTACCAAGAGACCCAGTACTTC.

The genes are TRBV7-2 and TRBJ2-2; 9 positions agree with TRBD1. Trimming removed 8 bases from V and 4 bases from J; junction bases left unmatched: 14. Germline lookup yields CDR1 SGHTA and CDR2 FQGNSA. This CDR3 is 17 amino acids long. The CDR3 DNA sequence: TGTGCCAGCCCCCTCGTTGGGACAGGGATACCCACCGGGGAGCTGTTTTTT. Translation gives CASPLVGTGIPTGELFF.

The V gene is TRBV6-6, the J gene TRBJ2-7, with TRBD1 as a possible D gene (6 bases). Germline loops: CDR1 MNHNY, CDR2 SVGAGI (reference sequence). The CDR3 has 9 amino acids. Trimming pared 11 bases from V and 6 bases from J, leaving 8 bases between. The CDR3, as DNA: TGTGCCGCAGGGGTCGAGCAGTACTTC. Translated, it gives CAAGVEQYF.

This clone was seen only once. The chain carries TRBV30 and TRBJ2-3; 7 nucleotides match TRBD1. The CDR3 is made up of 14 amino acids. The V gene's germline CDR1 is GTSNPN and CDR2 SVGIG (reference sequence). J lost 2 bases, V lost 2 bases, and 4 bases had no gene match. The CDR3 DNA reads as TGTGCCTGGAGTTCGGGACAGCTCACAGATACGCAGTATTTT. This translates into CAWSSGQLTDTQYF. Full variable domain (remainder filled in from reference TRBV30 and TRBJ2-3): SQTIHQWPATLVQPVGSPLSLECTVEGTSNPNLYWYRQAAGRGLQLLFYSVGIGQISSEVPQNLSASRPQDRQFILSSKKLLLSDSGFYLCAWSSGQLTDTQYFGPGTRLTVL.

The rearrangement uses TRBV5-1 and TRBJ2-5, with D possibly matching TRBD2 (6 bases). Germline CDR1 reads SGHRS; CDR2 reads YFSETQ. The CDR3 has 15 amino acids. Trimming left V 0 bases short and J 5 bases short, with 14 bases between. CDR3 nucleotide sequence: TGCGCCAGCAGCTTGGTGGCGGGACGAGAGGAGACCCAGTACTTC. It is translated as CASSLVAGREETQYF.